This TCR beta chain was sequenced in a study of technical replicates of blood from several donors. Germline lookup yields CDR1 MRHNA and CDR2 SNTAGT. The V gene lost 8 bases and the J gene lost 2 bases, with 10 bases spanning the gap. The CDR3 is 14 amino acids. Assay: immunoSEQ multiplex PCR; the TCRdb copy retains only in-frame clones and omits some. The repertoire holds tens of thousands of clones, with about 88% as singletons. This clonotype originated in a human donor in good health. Some clones in this sample may be carry-over from other donors' samples. The sequenced sample was PBMCs. The rearrangement uses TRBV6-4 and TRBJ2-6; D perhaps matches TRBD2 (5 bases). The CDR3 nucleotides are TGTGCCAGCCAAAGGAGGCCTGGGGCCAACGTCCTGACTTTC. The encoded protein is CASQRRPGANVLTF.